Sequencing of this T cell receptor beta chain was carried out in a study of identical twins. Study observations and caveats: While abundant cord blood beta clonotypes carried fewer insertions, memory repertoires showed no such pattern. The study reached conclusions through statistical analysis that was cross-sectional, not following the same donors.

After template switching added a universal primer site, the resulting cDNA carried unique molecular identifiers. TCRdb reprocessed the 5' RACE reads via MiXCR and lists one record per CDR3 protein. This sample has hundreds of thousands of distinct CDR3 sequences, with roughly a tenth found just once. Germline V gene data show CDR1 as SEHNR and CDR2 as FQNEAQ (reference sequence). This CDR3 has 15 residues. V dropped 2 bases and J dropped 5 bases, with 15 bases sitting between them. Ten or more counts support this clonotype. No antigen is known for it. There were only healthy Caucasians among the donors.

This clonotype was obtained from a woman aged 18-29 years in good health. This sequence joins TRBV7-9 and TRBJ1-2, with unresolved D. Sequenced input: memory (CD45RO+) T cells sorted from blood. The CDR3 reads CASSLMSLGPYGYTF. The CDR3 region has the DNA TGTGCCAGCAGCTTAATGAGTCTCGGTCCTTATGGCTACACCTTC.